The 32 T cell receptor beta chains listed next were all sequenced from one sample in a study of T-cell memory formation after mild COVID-19. In TCRdb, the 5' RACE reads were re-called with MiXCR into one record per CDR3 protein. The sample carries roughly 170,000 distinct CDR3 sequences, under 20% recorded once. Sequencing used PBMCs or a T cell subset sorted from them (not recorded which). All receptors derive from a man aged 18 to 30 who had mild COVID-19 (a few samples of this study predate the infection). Cell type and time point are not known.

This chain's CDR3 is CASSQEKGGDTLILTDTQYF. DNA of the CDR3: TGTGCCAGCAGCCAAGAAAAAGGTGGAGACACCTTAATCCTCACAGATACGCAGTATTTT. The gene calls are TRBV14 and TRBJ2-3, with D uncertain. The V gene's germline CDR1 is SGHDN and CDR2 FVKESK. With 0 bases removed from V and 2 bases from J, the gap between germline ends came to 24 bases. CDR3 size: 20 residues.

J is TRBJ2-2 and V is TRBV12-3 or TRBV12-4, with D possibly being TRBD1 (5 bases). This CDR3 spans 11 amino acids. Between the trimmed V and J ends, which lost 7 bases and 7 bases, there was a span of 7 bases. In nucleotides, the CDR3 is TGTGCCAGCAAAGGGGTCGGGGAGCTGTTTTTT. Protein sequence: CASKGVGELFF.

This clonotype was observed a handful of times. The chain carries TRBV5-1 and TRBJ1-1; D not resolved. The CDR3 extends over 16 amino acids. Germline values: CDR1 SGHRS, CDR2 YFSETQ. V gave up 1 base and J gave up 1 base, with 14 bases separating them. CDR3 nucleotides: TGCGCCAGCAGCTTGCTGGTAGTCGACCCGAACACTGAAGCTTTCTTT. The encoded protein is CASSLLVVDPNTEAFF. Based on the CDR3 plus reference TRBV5-1 and TRBJ1-1, the full variable domain is KAGVTQTPRYLIKTRGQQVTLSCSPISGHRSVSWYQQTPGQGLQFLFEYFSETQRNKGNFPGRFSGRQFSNSRSEMNVSTLELGDSALYLCASSLLVVDPNTEAFFGQGTRLTVV.

V gene TRBV5-1 combines with J gene TRBJ2-3, with D possibly TRBD2 on 6 matching bases. The CDR3 runs 14 residues. The germline V gene has CDR1 SGHRS and CDR2 YFSETQ. The ends were cut back, 0 bases at V and 8 bases at J, with 13 bases in the middle. This CDR3 is CASSLDWDSSTQYF. The CDR3 DNA follows: TGCGCCAGCAGCTTGGATTGGGACTCCAGTACGCAGTATTTT.

The table lists this clonotype with a few counts. V is TRBV7-2 and J is TRBJ2-5; no firm D call. From germline, CDR1 is SGHTA and CDR2 FQGNSA. The CDR3 sequence is 14 residues long. Trimming took off 3 bases at V and 5 bases at J, with 13 bases between the two ends. The CDR3 nucleotides are TGTGCCAGCAGCTTGTCGATCGGCCAGGAGACCCAGTACTTC. It translates to CASSLSIGQETQYF.

This chain joins TRBV7-3 and TRBJ2-1; 9 bases map to TRBD1. The CDR3 is 14 amino acids. V dropped 6 bases and J dropped 10; count of bases not matched to a gene: 10. CDR1 SGHTA and CDR2 FQGTGA come from the germline V gene. CDR3 nucleotides: TGTGCCAGCAGGGGAGCGGGACAGGGTGGGGAGCAGTTCTTC. It encodes CASRGAGQGGEQFF.

This clonotype was detected a few times. The chain has TRBV10-3 and TRBJ2-1, with 7 bases identical to TRBD1. The germline V gene encodes CDR1 ENHRY and CDR2 SYGVKD. With 10 bases clipped from V and 6 bases from J, the junction kept 15 bases outside the gene matches. The length of the CDR3 is 15 residues. Here the CDR3 DNA reads TGTGCCACTCAAGGCGCAGGGGGATTCCGCAATGAGCAGTTCTTC. It codes for CATQGAGGFRNEQFF.

This clonotype was detected a few times. The chain joins TRBV20-1 to TRBJ2-2; no reliable D call. V was trimmed by 0 bases and J by 6 bases, leaving 5 bases between them. CDR3 length equals 12 residues. Germline CDR1 and CDR2: DFQATT and SNEGSKA (reference sequence). The CDR3 bases are TGCAGTGCTAGAGATCACCCCGGGGAGCTGTTTTTT. Protein product: CSARDHPGELFF.

This clonotype was counted between two and nine times. The V and J genes are TRBV5-1 and TRBJ1-1, with D possibly being TRBD1 (5 bases). Between the trimmed V and J ends, which lost 2 bases and 1 base, there was a span of 9 bases. The germline gives CDR1 SGHRS, CDR2 YFSETQ. The CDR3 is 14 amino acids. DNA for the CDR3: TGCGCCAGCAGCTTCGACAGCTGGAACACTGAAGCTTTCTTT. Translated: CASSFDSWNTEAFF.

The chain links TRBV15 to TRBJ2-7; possibly TRBD1 for D (5 bases). Per germline, CDR1 LNHNV and CDR2 YYDKDF (reference sequence). The CDR3 contains 15 residues. The V end lost 1 base, the J end lost 7 bases, and 17 bases lay between the germline ends. The CDR3 DNA sequence: TGTGCCACCAGCAGAGGAGTCACCGCCTACAGGGAGCAGTACGTC. It is translated as CATSRGVTAYREQYV.

Here the CDR3 DNA reads TGTGCCAGCAGGCCTGCTCAGCCAGATACGCAGTATTTT. The encoded protein is CASRPAQPDTQYF. This rearrangement joins TRBV6-6 to TRBJ2-3; no clear D gene. The CDR3 loop spans 13 amino acids. The V gene's germline CDR1 is MNHNY and CDR2 SVGAGI (reference sequence). Trimming stripped 6 bases from V and 4 bases from J, with 11 bases between.

This chain uses TRBV6-2 or TRBV6-3 with TRBJ1-1, with D unclear. The V gene lost 5 bases and the J gene lost 0 bases, with 13 bases spanning the gap. The CDR3 has 15 amino acids. Germline-derived CDR1 and CDR2 are MNHEY and SVGEGT. The CDR3 protein is CASSAGLWLNTEAFF. CDR3 bases: TGTGCCAGCAGTGCCGGACTGTGGCTGAACACTGAAGCTTTCTTT.

This clonotype showed up just a few times. The V call is TRBV5-1, the J call TRBJ1-1; a weak D match, TRBD1 (6 bases). V was trimmed by 7 bases and J by 4 bases, leaving 8 bases between them. Germline assignment: CDR1 SGHRS and CDR2 YFSETQ. The CDR3 covers 11 residues. CDR3 sequence: CASGGATEAFF. The CDR3 DNA is TGCGCCAGCGGGGGGGCCACTGAAGCTTTCTTT.

This clonotype was counted between two and nine times. J is TRBJ2-3 and V is TRBV4-3, with TRBD2 matching over 10 bases. The germline gives CDR1 LGHNA, CDR2 YSLEER. V dropped 1 base and J dropped 0; count of bases not matched to a gene: 4. The CDR3 sequence is 17 residues long. In DNA form, the CDR3 reads TGCGCCAGCAGCCAAGCCGGACTAGCGGCCAGCACAGATACGCAGTATTTT. This translates into CASSQAGLAASTDTQYF.

This clonotype appeared a few times. The CDR3 reads CASSPPQGESDEQYV. The CDR3 coding sequence is TGCGCCAGCAGCCCCCCCCAGGGGGAATCTGACGAGCAGTACGTC. The chain carries TRBV5-1 and TRBJ2-7; 7 nucleotides align to TRBD1. Per germline, CDR1 SGHRS and CDR2 YFSETQ. The junction had 12 bases not matched to a gene; V was cut back by 4 bases and J by 5 bases. The CDR3 contains 15 residues.

A few counts support this clonotype. The chain employs TRBV11-1 and TRBJ2-3; D is possibly TRBD2 (6 bases). CDR3 length equals 17 residues. Per germline, CDR1 SGHAT and CDR2 FQDESV (reference sequence). V lost 1 base to trimming and J lost 6 bases, with 20 bases between them. CDR3 DNA sequence: TGTGCCAGCAGCTTAGAGGGGCGGCGGGGCCAGCGGGATACGCAGTATTTT. It encodes CASSLEGRRGQRDTQYF. The full variable domain, completed using reference TRBV11-1 and TRBJ2-3, is EAEVAQSPRYKITEKSQAVAFWCDPISGHATLYWYRQILGQGPELLVQFQDESVVDDSQLPKDRFSAERLKGVDSTLKIQPAELGDSAMYLCASSLEGRRGQRDTQYFGPGTRLTVL.

The V gene is TRBV6-5, the J gene TRBJ2-3, with 16 bases matching TRBD2. The CDR3 runs 18 residues. The trim removed 4 bases at V and 4 bases at J, leaving 8 bases unmatched. Germline assignment: CDR1 MNHEY and CDR2 SVGAGI. The CDR3, as DNA: TGTGCCAGCAGTTCACCGGGACTAGCGGGGGGGAGTGCAGATACGCAGTATTTT. As protein: CASSSPGLAGGSADTQYF.

The rearrangement joins TRBV2 to TRBJ1-2; D unclear. The CDR3 length is 14 residues. V was clipped by 1 base and J by 5 bases, with 11 bases between them. CDR1 and CDR2 from the germline V gene are SNHLY and FYNNEI. The CDR3 coding sequence is TGTGCCAGCAGTGAAGATGGCGGCGGATATGGCTACACCTTC. Its protein is CASSEDGGGYGYTF.

The chain joins TRBV7-2 to TRBJ2-3, with D tentatively TRBD2 (7 bases). Per the germline V gene, CDR1 is SGHTA and CDR2 is FQGNSA. This CDR3 comprises 13 residues. Trimming removed 7 bases at V and 5 bases at J, with 13 bases between. DNA of the CDR3: TGTGCCAGCACTCTCGGGGGGCGAGATACGCAGTATTTT. As protein: CASTLGGRDTQYF.

This clonotype was detected a few times. This sequence joins TRBV20-1 and TRBJ2-3, with D perhaps being TRBD1 or TRBD2 (6 bases each). Germline V lookup: CDR1 DFQATT, CDR2 SNEGSKA (reference sequence). Between the trimmed V and J ends, which lost 5 bases and 2 bases, there was a span of 14 bases. The CDR3 is 14 amino acids. CDR3 sequence reads: CSASGADTTDTQYF. In nucleotides, the CDR3 is TGCAGTGCTTCGGGGGCGGATACCACAGATACGCAGTATTTT.

Only a few counts were recorded for this clonotype. The chain couples TRBV20-1 to TRBJ2-5; TRBD2 matches at 13 bases. This CDR3 comprises 16 residues. V was pared by 2 bases and J by 0 bases, with 3 bases of the junction left unmatched. From germline, CDR1 is DFQATT and CDR2 SNEGSKA (reference sequence). The CDR3 loop reads CSARTTSGGDQETQYF. The CDR3 DNA is TGCAGTGCTAGAACCACTAGCGGGGGGGACCAAGAGACCCAGTACTTC.

The chain joins TRBV10-3 to TRBJ2-3; tentatively, D is TRBD1 (6 bases). Trimming shortened V by 0 bases and J by 11 bases, and 9 bases separated the two germline ends. CDR1 is ENHRY and CDR2 is SYGVKD in the germline V gene. The CDR3 runs 12 residues. As DNA, the CDR3 is TGTGCCATCAGTGAGTCTTTAGGGGGGCAGTATTTT. Residues: CAISESLGGQYF.

The CDR3 nucleotides are TGCGCCAGCACCGATAGGGGACGTACGGCTACGCAGTATTTT. The encoded protein is CASTDRGRTATQYF. This rearrangement joins TRBV5-1 to TRBJ2-3; D possibly uses TRBD1 or TRBD2 (5 bases each). Germline CDR1 reads SGHRS; CDR2 reads YFSETQ. The CDR3 is 14 residues long. V lost 6 bases to trimming and J lost 8 bases, with 19 bases between them. The full variable domain, in which reference TRBV5-1 and TRBJ2-3 provide the parts outside the CDR3, is KAGVTQTPRYLIKTRGQQVTLSCSPISGHRSVSWYQQTPGQGLQFLFEYFSETQRNKGNFPGRFSGRQFSNSRSEMNVSTLELGDSALYLCASTDRGRTATQYFGPGTRLTVL.

V and J are TRBV5-4 and TRBJ1-6; D may be TRBD1 (6 bases). V dropped 4 bases and J dropped 9 bases, with 20 bases sitting between them. Germline CDR1 is SGHNT and CDR2 is YYREEE (reference sequence). The CDR3 has 16 residues. DNA for the CDR3: TGTGCCAGCAGCCGTGGGGGACCAGGGGACCTTTCACCCCTCCACTTT. This translates into CASSRGGPGDLSPLHF.

V usage is TRBV2 and J usage is TRBJ2-1; TRBD1 matches at 11 bases. CDR1 and CDR2 (germline): SNHLY, FYNNEI. V lost 4 bases, J lost 9 bases, and 8 bases stayed unmatched. The CDR3 extends over 15 amino acids. The CDR3 is CASSGDRGSGVEQFF. CDR3 sequence (DNA): TGTGCCAGCAGTGGGGACAGGGGGTCAGGGGTTGAGCAGTTCTTC.

This chain joins TRBV5-1 and TRBJ2-3; D perhaps matches TRBD1 (7 bases). V gave up 2 bases and J gave up 4 bases, with 14 bases separating them. Germline V CDR1 and CDR2: SGHRS, YFSETQ. There are 15 residues in the CDR3. CDR3 in amino acids: CASSFPQGGADTQYF. CDR3 DNA: TGCGCCAGCAGCTTCCCTCAGGGGGGCGCAGATACGCAGTATTTT.

This chain uses TRBV3-1 with TRBJ2-1; a weak D match, TRBD1 (5 bases). CDR3 length: 14 amino acids. Trimming left V 4 bases short and J 9 bases short, with 16 bases between. Per germline, CDR1 LGHDT and CDR2 YNNKEL (reference sequence). CDR3 loop: CASSRPDGASEQFF. CDR3 DNA: TGTGCCAGCAGCCGTCCCGATGGGGCAAGTGAGCAGTTCTTC.

This clonotype was observed a handful of times. The CDR3 coding sequence is TGTGCCAGCAGCGCCAGGAGGGCCGGGGAGCTGTTTTTT. This sequence encodes CASSARRAGELFF. V gene TRBV5-5 combines with J gene TRBJ2-2; perhaps TRBD2 as D (6 bases). CDR1 and CDR2 from the germline V gene are SGHKS and YYEKEE (reference sequence). This CDR3 contains 13 residues. V shed 4 bases and J shed 6 bases, with 10 bases lying between them.

V is TRBV15 and J is TRBJ2-7; D not resolved. This CDR3 is 14 amino acids long. The V gene's germline CDR1 is LNHNV and CDR2 YYDKDF (reference sequence). V was clipped by 0 bases and J by 5 bases, with 11 bases between them. The chain's CDR3 is CATSRDLVPHEQYV. The CDR3 nucleotides read TGTGCCACCAGCAGAGATTTGGTCCCCCACGAGCAGTACGTC.

This clonotype was counted between two and nine times. J is TRBJ1-2 and V is TRBV11-2; TRBD1 might be the D (5 bases). The CDR3 is 15 amino acids. Trimming pared 1 base from V and 4 bases from J, leaving 13 bases between. Germline V CDR1 and CDR2: SGHAT, FQNNGV. The CDR3: CASSLVTGPAYGYTF. The CDR3 bases are TGTGCCAGCAGCTTAGTAACAGGACCTGCCTATGGCTACACCTTC. Using reference TRBV11-2 and TRBJ1-2 for the parts outside the CDR3, the full variable domain is EAGVAQSPRYKIIEKRQSVAFWCNPISGHATLYWYQQILGQGPKLLIQFQNNGVVDDSQLPKDRFSAERLKGVDSTLKIQPAKLEDSAVYLCASSLVTGPAYGYTFGSGTRLTVV.

The sample holds a few counts of this clonotype. V usage is TRBV7-9 and J usage is TRBJ2-5, with TRBD2 identical over 10 bases. V lost 8 bases to trimming and J lost 3 bases; unmatched junction nucleotides: 3. The CDR3 runs 13 residues. In germline, CDR1 is SEHNR, CDR2 FQNEAQ (reference sequence). CDR3 sequence: CASASGGKETQYF. In nucleotides, the CDR3 is TGTGCCAGCGCTAGCGGGGGAAAAGAGACCCAGTACTTC.

This clonotype was observed a few times. This rearrangement joins TRBV10-1 to TRBJ2-3; D gene ambiguous. The V gene lost 7 bases and the J gene lost 6 bases, with 11 bases spanning the gap. Germline-derived CDR1 and CDR2 are WNHNN and SYGVQD (reference sequence). The CDR3 sequence is 12 residues long. In DNA form, the CDR3 reads TGCGCCAGCAAGGGCTATTCGGATACGCAGTATTTT. Protein sequence: CASKGYSDTQYF.